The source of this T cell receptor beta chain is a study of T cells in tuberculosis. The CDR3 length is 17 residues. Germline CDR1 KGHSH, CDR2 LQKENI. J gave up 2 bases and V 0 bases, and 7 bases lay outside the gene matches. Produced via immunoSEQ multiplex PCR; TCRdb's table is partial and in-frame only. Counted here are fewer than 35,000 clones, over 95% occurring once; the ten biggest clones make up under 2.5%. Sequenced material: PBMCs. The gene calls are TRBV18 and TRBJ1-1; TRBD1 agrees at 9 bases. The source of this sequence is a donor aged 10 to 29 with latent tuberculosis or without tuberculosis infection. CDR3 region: CASSPPRGQGYNTEAFF. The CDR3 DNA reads TGTGCCAGCTCACCACCGAGGGGACAGGGTTACAACACTGAAGCTTTCTTT.